Listed below are T cell receptor beta chains from one sample, sequenced in a study of CD8 T cells in Susac syndrome. One entry per CDR3 protein, called by TCRdb with MiXCR from the immunoSEQ multiplex PCR reads. The table shows 400,000 or so distinct CDR3 sequences, with 85% occurring only once. What was sequenced was CD8+ T cells from PBMCs. All receptors derive from a human donor with multiple sclerosis. CDR3s include the opening cysteine and the closing phenylalanine or tryptophan.

J,V,CDR3
TRBJ2-5,TRBV4-1,CASSQVWDSQETQYF
TRBJ2-7,TRBV20-1,CSARDRTPGPWDEQYF
TRBJ1-4,TRBV27,CASRPGGSNEKLFF
TRBJ1-1,TRBV7-6,CASSQDSVAFF
TRBJ2-2,TRBV7-9,CASSRPLAVTGELFF
TRBJ1-5,TRBV18,CASSPTTGNSNQPQHF
TRBJ1-1,TRBV29-1,CSVSLTEAFF
TRBJ1-2,TRBV12-3/TRBV12-4,CASSFGFKGYTF
TRBJ2-7,TRBV7-9,CASSTTVDEQYF
TRBJ1-2,TRBV4-1,CASKESPQGGYGYTF
TRBJ2-3,TRBV4-1,CASSPGQDTQYF
TRBJ2-6,TRBV4-2,CASSLTGGGGRADSGANVLTF
TRBJ2-5,TRBV7-9,CASSLARGDRAEETQYF
TRBJ2-1,TRBV7-9,CASSLDTVYNEQFF
TRBJ2-5,TRBV6-5,CASSLASQETQYF
TRBJ2-7,TRBV14,CAGSHWDRDYEQYF
TRBJ2-5,TRBV13,CASSLQVSPQYF
TRBJ2-5,TRBV12-5,CASARPEIQETQYF
TRBJ2-1,TRBV14,CASSQGFRQFF
TRBJ2-7,TRBV29-1,CSVEYGTTYEQYF
TRBJ2-7,TRBV5-1,CASSSETRYEQYF
TRBJ1-4,TRBV6-5,CASSYWGGRGGKLFF
TRBJ2-1,TRBV5-1,CASTQGDSGTLTYNEQFF
TRBJ1-1,TRBV7-9,CASSSSEGVQKIAFF
TRBJ1-2,TRBV7-2,CASSPRDSDYGYTF
TRBJ2-7,TRBV29-1,CSALGGQSYEQYF
TRBJ1-3,TRBV15,CATSRDRGLGNTIYF
TRBJ2-1,TRBV12-5,CALRTWANEQFF
TRBJ1-6,TRBV6-6,CASSTGQDYNSPLHF
TRBJ2-7,TRBV4-1,CASSQVLGDIDYEQYF
TRBJ1-2,TRBV27,CASSFQAGYGYTF
TRBJ2-7,TRBV4-1,CASSQESGTVSYEQYF
TRBJ2-7,TRBV4-1,CASSRDRVMDEQYF
TRBJ2-1,TRBV7-6,CASSSRDSSYNEQFF
TRBJ2-7,TRBV10-3,CAISDVQSDASPSYEQYF
TRBJ2-1,TRBV29-1,CSVDGGSSYNEQFF
TRBJ2-2,TRBV7-9,CASSPTGPNTGELFF
TRBJ1-3,TRBV7-8,CASSPLGFSGNTIYF
TRBJ2-7,TRBV5-5,CASSWVAGDNYEQYF
TRBJ1-2,TRBV19,CASSPTGDGSYGYTF
TRBJ1-1,TRBV10-3,CAISESARGDTEAFF
TRBJ2-5,TRBV19,CASSPASGGAETQYF
TRBJ1-2,TRBV30,CAWEGGQGDGYTF
TRBJ1-2,TRBV16,CASSRITGLPFNYGYTF
TRBJ2-3,TRBV5-1,CASSASGVLTDTQYF
TRBJ2-7,TRBV7-9,CASSLEAGAYIHEQYF
TRBJ2-7,TRBV6-5,CASSYEGDYEQYF
TRBJ2-6,TRBV20-1,CSASRREDNSGANVLTF
TRBJ1-2,TRBV7-9,CASSLIRETYGYTF
TRBJ1-4,TRBV5-1,CASSPGTGEGSEKLFF
TRBJ2-1,TRBV6-1,CASRPVILNEQFF
TRBJ2-1,TRBV7-6,CASSLGSIGLAGASYNEQFF
TRBJ1-1,TRBV30,CAWSVGGKTEAFF
TRBJ1-4,TRBV2,CATEATNEKLFF
TRBJ2-7,TRBV25-1,CASSDVTTYEQYF
TRBJ2-7,TRBV7-6,CASSPKAPLYEQYF
TRBJ1-1,TRBV27,CASEGAGKTEAFF
TRBJ1-1,TRBV29-1,CSADRVGKFEAFF